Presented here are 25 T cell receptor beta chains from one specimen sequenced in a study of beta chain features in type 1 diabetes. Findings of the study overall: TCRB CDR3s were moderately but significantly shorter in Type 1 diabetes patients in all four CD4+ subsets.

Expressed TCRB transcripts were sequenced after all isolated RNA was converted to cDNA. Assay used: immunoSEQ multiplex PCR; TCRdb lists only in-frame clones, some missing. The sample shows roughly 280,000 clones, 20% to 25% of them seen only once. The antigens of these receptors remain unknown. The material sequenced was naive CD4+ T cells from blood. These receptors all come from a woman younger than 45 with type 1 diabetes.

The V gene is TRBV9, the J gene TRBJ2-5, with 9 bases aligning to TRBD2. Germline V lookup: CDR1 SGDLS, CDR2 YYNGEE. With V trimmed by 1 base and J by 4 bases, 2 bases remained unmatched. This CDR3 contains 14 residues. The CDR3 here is CASSVSSGIETQYF. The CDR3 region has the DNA TGTGCCAGCAGCGTATCTAGCGGGATAGAGACCCAGTACTTC.

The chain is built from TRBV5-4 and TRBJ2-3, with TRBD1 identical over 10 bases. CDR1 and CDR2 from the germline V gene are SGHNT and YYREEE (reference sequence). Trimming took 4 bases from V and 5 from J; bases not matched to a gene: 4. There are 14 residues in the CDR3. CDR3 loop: CASSGGQGKDTQYF. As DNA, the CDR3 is TGTGCCAGCAGCGGGGGACAGGGGAAAGATACGCAGTATTTT.

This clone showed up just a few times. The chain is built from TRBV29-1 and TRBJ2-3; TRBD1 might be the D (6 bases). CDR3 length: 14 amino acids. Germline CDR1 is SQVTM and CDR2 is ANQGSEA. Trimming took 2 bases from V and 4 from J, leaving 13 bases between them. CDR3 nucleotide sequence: TGCAGCGTTGAACGAGGCAGGGGAGCAGATACGCAGTATTTT. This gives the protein CSVERGRGADTQYF.

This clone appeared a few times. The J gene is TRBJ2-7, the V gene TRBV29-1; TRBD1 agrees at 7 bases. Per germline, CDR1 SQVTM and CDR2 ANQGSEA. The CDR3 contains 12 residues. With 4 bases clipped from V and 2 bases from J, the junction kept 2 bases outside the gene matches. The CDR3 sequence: CSVVTGAYEQYF. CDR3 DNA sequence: TGCAGCGTTGTTACAGGGGCCTACGAGCAGTACTTC.

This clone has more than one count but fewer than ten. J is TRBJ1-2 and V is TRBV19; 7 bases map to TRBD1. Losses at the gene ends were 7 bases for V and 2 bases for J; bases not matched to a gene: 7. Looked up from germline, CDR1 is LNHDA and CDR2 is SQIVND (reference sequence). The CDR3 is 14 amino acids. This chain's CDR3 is CASTGDRVNYGYTF. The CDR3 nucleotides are TGTGCCAGTACCGGAGACAGGGTCAACTATGGCTACACCTTC. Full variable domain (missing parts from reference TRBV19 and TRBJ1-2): DGGITQSPKYLFRKEGQNVTLSCEQNLNHDAMYWYRQDPGQGLRLIYYSQIVNDFQKGDIAEGYSVSREKKESFPLTVTSAQKNPTAFYLCASTGDRVNYGYTFGSGTRLTVV.

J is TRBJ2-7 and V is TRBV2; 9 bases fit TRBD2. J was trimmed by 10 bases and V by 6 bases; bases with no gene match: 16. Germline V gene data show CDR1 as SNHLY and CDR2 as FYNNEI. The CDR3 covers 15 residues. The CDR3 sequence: CASRTFTSGRTPQYF. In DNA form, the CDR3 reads TGTGCCAGCAGGACCTTCACTAGCGGGCGAACTCCACAGTACTTC.

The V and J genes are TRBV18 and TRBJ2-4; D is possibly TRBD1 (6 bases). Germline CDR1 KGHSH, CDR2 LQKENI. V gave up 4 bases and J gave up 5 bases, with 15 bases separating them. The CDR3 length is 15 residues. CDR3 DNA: TGTGCCAGCTCACGTCTGACAGGCATAGAAAACATTCAGTACTTC. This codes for CASSRLTGIENIQYF.

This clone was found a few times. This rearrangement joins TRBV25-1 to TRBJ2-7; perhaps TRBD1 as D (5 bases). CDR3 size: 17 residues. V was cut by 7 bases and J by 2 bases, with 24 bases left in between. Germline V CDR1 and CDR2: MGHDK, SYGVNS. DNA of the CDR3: TGTGCCAGCAAGCCCTCACCCGGAGACAGCGAAACCTACGAGCAGTACTTC. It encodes CASKPSPGDSETYEQYF.

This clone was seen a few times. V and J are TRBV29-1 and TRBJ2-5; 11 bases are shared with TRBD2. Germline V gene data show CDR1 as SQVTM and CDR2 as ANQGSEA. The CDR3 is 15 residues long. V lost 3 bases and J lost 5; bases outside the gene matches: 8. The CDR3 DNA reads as TGCAGCGTTGAGACTAGCGGGAACGGAGGCGAGACCCAGTACTTC. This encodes CSVETSGNGGETQYF.

For the CDR3, the DNA is TGCGCCAGCAGCTTGGACACCTACGAGCAGTACTTC. It yields the protein CASSLDTYEQYF. This chain joins TRBV5-1 and TRBJ2-7; D gene unclear. Germline CDR1 and CDR2: SGHRS and YFSETQ. Trimming cost V 0 bases and J 2 bases, with 3 bases left between them. The CDR3 sequence is 12 residues long.

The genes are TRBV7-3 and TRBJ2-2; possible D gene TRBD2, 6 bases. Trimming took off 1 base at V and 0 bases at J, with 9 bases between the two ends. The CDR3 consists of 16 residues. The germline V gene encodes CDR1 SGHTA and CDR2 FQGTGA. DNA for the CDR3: TGTGCCAGCAGCTTAATAGCGGTCGCGAACACCGGGGAGCTGTTTTTT. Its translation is CASSLIAVANTGELFF.

The CDR3 DNA sequence: TGTGCCAGCAGTTCTGAATCGACTGGAGGCTACACCTTC. The encoded protein is CASSSESTGGYTF. This rearrangement joins TRBV6-5 to TRBJ1-2, with D unclear. The germline CDR1 and CDR2 sequences are MNHEY and SVGAGI. This CDR3 spans 13 amino acids. Trimming took off 4 bases at V and 8 bases at J, with 14 bases between the two ends.

The CDR3 region is CASSYRGLETGELFF. The CDR3 coding sequence is TGCGCCAGCAGCTACAGGGGGCTAGAGACCGGGGAGCTGTTTTTT. This chain joins TRBV5-1 and TRBJ2-2, with 9 bases fitting TRBD1. After removal of 3 bases from V and 5 bases from J, the junction contained 5 bases not matched to a gene. This CDR3 spans 15 amino acids. The germline CDR1 and CDR2 sequences are SGHRS and YFSETQ.

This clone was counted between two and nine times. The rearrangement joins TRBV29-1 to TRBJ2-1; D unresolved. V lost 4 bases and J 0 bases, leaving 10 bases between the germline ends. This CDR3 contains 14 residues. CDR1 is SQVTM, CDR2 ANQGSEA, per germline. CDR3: CSVAARPSYNEQFF. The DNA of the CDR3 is TGCAGCGTTGCCGCGAGGCCCTCCTACAATGAGCAGTTCTTC.

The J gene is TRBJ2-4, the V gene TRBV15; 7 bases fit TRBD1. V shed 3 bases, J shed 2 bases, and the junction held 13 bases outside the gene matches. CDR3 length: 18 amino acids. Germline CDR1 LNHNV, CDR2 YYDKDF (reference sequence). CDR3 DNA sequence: TGTGCCACCAGCAGTCCACTAGACAGGGTTTTTTCCAAAAACATTCAGTACTTC. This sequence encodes CATSSPLDRVFSKNIQYF.

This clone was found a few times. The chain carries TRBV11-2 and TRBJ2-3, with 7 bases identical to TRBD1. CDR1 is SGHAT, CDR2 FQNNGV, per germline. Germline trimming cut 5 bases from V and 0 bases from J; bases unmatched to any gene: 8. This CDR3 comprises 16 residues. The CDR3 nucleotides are TGTGCCAGCAGCCCTAGGACAGGTTTAAGCACAGATACGCAGTATTTT. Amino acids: CASSPRTGLSTDTQYF.

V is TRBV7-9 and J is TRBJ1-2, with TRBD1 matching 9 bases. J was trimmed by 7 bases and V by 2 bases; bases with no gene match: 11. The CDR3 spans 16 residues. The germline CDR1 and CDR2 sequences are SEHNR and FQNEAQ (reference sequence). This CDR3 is CASSLSTGTGIAGYTF. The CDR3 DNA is TGTGCCAGCAGCTTATCCACCGGGACAGGGATTGCTGGCTACACCTTC.

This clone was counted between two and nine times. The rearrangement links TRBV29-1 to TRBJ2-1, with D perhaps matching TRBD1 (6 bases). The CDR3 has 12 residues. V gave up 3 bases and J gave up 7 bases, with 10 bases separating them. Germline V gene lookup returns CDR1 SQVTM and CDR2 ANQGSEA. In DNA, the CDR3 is TGCAGCGTTGACACAGGGATTAATGAGCAGTTCTTC. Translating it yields CSVDTGINEQFF.

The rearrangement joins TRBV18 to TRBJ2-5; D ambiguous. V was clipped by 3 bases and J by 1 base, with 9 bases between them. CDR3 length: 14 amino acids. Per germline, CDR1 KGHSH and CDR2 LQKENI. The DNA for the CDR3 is TGTGCCAGCTCACCCCTTGTTTTCCAAGAGACCCAGTACTTC. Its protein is CASSPLVFQETQYF.

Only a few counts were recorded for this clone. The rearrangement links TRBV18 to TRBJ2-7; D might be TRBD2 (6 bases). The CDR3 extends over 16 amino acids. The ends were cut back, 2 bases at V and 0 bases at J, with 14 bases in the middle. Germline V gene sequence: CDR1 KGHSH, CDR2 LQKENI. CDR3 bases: TGTGCCAGCTCACCAGGGGGGAGTACCCGCTCCTACGAGCAGTACTTC. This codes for CASSPGGSTRSYEQYF.

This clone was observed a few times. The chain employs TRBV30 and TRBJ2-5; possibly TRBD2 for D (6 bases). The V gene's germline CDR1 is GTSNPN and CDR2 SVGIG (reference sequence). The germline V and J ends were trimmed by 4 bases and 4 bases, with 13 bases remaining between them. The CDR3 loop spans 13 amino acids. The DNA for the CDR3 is TGTGCCTGGAATCTAGCGAGCGGAGAGACCCAGTACTTC. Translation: CAWNLASGETQYF.

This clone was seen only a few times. DNA for the CDR3: TGTGCCAGCAGGCTAACCGGGACAGGGGCAATGAACACTGAAGCTTTCTTT. The encoded protein is CASRLTGTGAMNTEAFF. The chain employs TRBV7-8 and TRBJ1-1, with 10 bases that match TRBD1. V trimming: 6 bases; J trimming: 0 bases; junction bases outside the gene matches: 10. CDR3 length: 17 amino acids. CDR1 and CDR2 from the germline V gene are SGHVS and FQNEAQ.

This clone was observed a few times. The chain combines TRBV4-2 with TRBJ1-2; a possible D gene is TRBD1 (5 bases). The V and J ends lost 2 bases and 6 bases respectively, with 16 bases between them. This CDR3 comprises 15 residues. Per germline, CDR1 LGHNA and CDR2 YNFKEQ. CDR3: CASSQTMRGDDGYTF. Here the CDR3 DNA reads TGTGCCAGCAGCCAAACAATGCGGGGGGATGATGGCTACACCTTC.

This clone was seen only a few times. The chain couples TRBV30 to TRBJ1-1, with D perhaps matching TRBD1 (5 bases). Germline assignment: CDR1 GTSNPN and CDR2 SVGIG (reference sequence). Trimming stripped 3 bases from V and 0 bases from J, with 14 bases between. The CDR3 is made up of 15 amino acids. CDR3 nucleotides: TGTGCCTGGAGCGATTTGGCGGACATGAACACTGAAGCTTTCTTT. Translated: CAWSDLADMNTEAFF.

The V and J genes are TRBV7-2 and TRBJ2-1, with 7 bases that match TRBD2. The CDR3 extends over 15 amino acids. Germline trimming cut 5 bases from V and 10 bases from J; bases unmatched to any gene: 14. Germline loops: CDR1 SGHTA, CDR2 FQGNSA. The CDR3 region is CASSPDGTTRGEQFF. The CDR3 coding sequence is TGTGCCAGCAGCCCCGACGGGACTACCCGCGGGGAGCAGTTCTTC.